A selection of T cell receptor beta chains follows, all from one sample in a study of blood T cells in healthy people across ages. TCRdb re-called the 5' RACE reads through MiXCR, storing one row per CDR3 protein. The data show about 1.6 million distinct CDR3 sequences, roughly 30% seen once. The sequencing input was blood. Source of these receptors: a woman aged 30 to 39 in good health. CDR3s include the opening cysteine and the closing phenylalanine or tryptophan. The order of the fields is V gene, CDR3 length, CDR3 protein.

>TRBV5-1|14
CASSLAVNFGELFF
>TRBV5-1|17
CASTLKPGLGESYEQYF
>TRBV4-1|16
CASSLTSGTGTDTQYF
>TRBV5-1|15
CASSLRTGLTGELFF
>TRBV5-1|15
CAGTPTGRGANVLTF
>TRBV27|14
CASSPLGAVPEQYF
>TRBV7-3|16
CASSFQGGTSTDTQYF
>TRBV7-9|14
CASSIVRTYNEQFF
>TRBV28|14
CASEAGTGKRGYTF
>TRBV10-3|13
CAIRPGLTGELFF
>TRBV12-3/TRBV12-4|13
CASSPQGAETQYF
>TRBV20-1|15
CSATPMDGYKETQYF
>TRBV6-6|13
CASNSFMSYEQYF
>TRBV12-3/TRBV12-4|15
CASSPRQGTDTEAFF
>TRBV7-3|12
CASSLTGPALHF
>TRBV14|19
CASSYRTSGIVVHNNEQFF
>TRBV9|16
CASSVDVAGGREEQFF
>TRBV7-3|16
CASSPGTGRYDTEAFF
>TRBV27|13
CASSLKTTDTQYF
>TRBV4-1|18
CASSQGTSGSHTYNEQFF
>TRBV28|18
CAGSLLARAGGPQETQYF
>TRBV4-1|15
CASSQFTGASYGYTF
>TRBV27|16
CASSLSIGLAGNTIYF